One sample yielded the 28 T cell receptor beta chains listed below, sequenced in a study of regulatory T cells in long-lasting Graves disease. Time point reported: newly diagnosed GD, antithyroid drugs for less than 3 months. Scientists built the TCR library using RNA that was extracted from PBMCs. The authors built TCR beta libraries using iRepertoire HTBI primers and Arm-PCR of CDR3 regions. In TCRdb, the multiplex PCR reads were re-called with MiXCR into one record per CDR3 protein. The sample shows more than 450,000 distinct CDR3 sequences, around 12% of them seen only once. These data were also filed under a second study, of T cells in Graves' hyperthyroidism and ophthalmopathy.

Sequenced material: peripheral blood mononuclear cells (PBMCs), taken at new diagnosis, from a patient treated with antithyroid drugs. These receptors all come from a woman in her 30s with Graves disease.

This clonotype was picked up many times. The V call is TRBV7-8, the J call TRBJ2-1, with TRBD2 matching 7 bases. The CDR3 extends over 16 amino acids. The V gene's germline CDR1 is SGHVS and CDR2 FQNEAQ. Trimming removed 1 base from V and 0 bases from J; junction bases left unmatched: 3. Here the CDR3 reads CASSLEAGASYNEQFF. Written as DNA, the CDR3 is TGTGCCAGCAGCTTAGAGGCGGGAGCCTCCTACAATGAGCAGTTCTTC.

This clonotype was detected ten times or more. The chain links TRBV10-3 to TRBJ1-2, with D possibly matching TRBD1 (5 bases). Germline V lookup: CDR1 ENHRY, CDR2 SYGVKD. The V gene lost 0 bases and the J gene lost 1 base, with 12 bases spanning the gap. The CDR3 extends over 16 amino acids. CDR3 amino acids: CAISESGQGINYGYTF. CDR3 in DNA: TGTGCCATCAGTGAGTCGGGGCAGGGCATTAACTATGGCTACACCTTC.

This clonotype has just a few counts. This chain connects TRBV6-1 to TRBJ2-1; D is undetermined. The germline gives CDR1 MNHNS, CDR2 SASEGT. The CDR3 length is 18 residues. Between the trimmed V and J ends, which lost 8 bases and 1 base, there was a span of 24 bases. The CDR3 nucleotides read TGTGCCAGCTGGAGCCATGACACTTACCTAGGGTCCTACAATGAGCAGTTCTTC. It specifies CASWSHDTYLGSYNEQFF.

A few counts support this clonotype. The gene calls are TRBV5-1 and TRBJ2-2; D may be TRBD2 (5 bases). The length of the CDR3 is 15 residues. CDR1 SGHRS and CDR2 YFSETQ come from the germline V gene. Trimming shortened V by 0 bases and J by 7 bases, and 13 bases separated the two germline ends. The CDR3 is CASSLELALDGELFF. The CDR3 coding sequence is TGCGCCAGCAGCTTGGAGCTAGCTCTTGACGGGGAGCTGTTTTTT.

This clonotype has ten or more counts. The J gene is TRBJ1-2, the V gene TRBV2, with D uncertain. This CDR3 is built from 12 residues. Germline assignment: CDR1 SNHLY and CDR2 FYNNEI. Trimming cost V 8 bases and J 6 bases, with 13 bases left between them. The CDR3 DNA follows: TGTGCCAGCCCTAAAGGGTCGGATGGCTACACCTTC. Translated: CASPKGSDGYTF.

The chain combines TRBV6-6 with TRBJ1-1; a possible D gene is TRBD1 (6 bases). The CDR3 runs to 16 residues. V was pared by 0 bases and J by 5 bases, with 16 bases between. Germline CDR1 reads MNHNY; CDR2 reads SVGAGI (reference sequence). Here the CDR3 DNA reads TGTGCCAGCAGTTACTCGGCAGGGGCAGGGAAGACTGAAGCTTTCTTT. Protein: CASSYSAGAGKTEAFF.

In this sample, this clonotype turned up many times. The rearrangement joins TRBV12-5 to TRBJ2-7; 13 nucleotides line up with TRBD2. From germline, CDR1 is LGHNT and CDR2 FRNRAP. The CDR3 totals 17 residues. The CDR3 bases are TGTGCGAGAAAGGGGACTAGCGGGATTTTGCCGGGACACGAGCAGTACTTC. Translating gives CARKGTSGILPGHEQYF.

This clonotype appeared many times. The chain has TRBV20-1 and TRBJ2-1; D is uncertain. V dropped 2 bases and J dropped 7 bases, with 9 bases sitting between them. The CDR3 consists of 12 residues. Germline assignment: CDR1 DFQATT and CDR2 SNEGSKA (reference sequence). The CDR3 DNA reads TGCAGTGCTAGACCAACCTGGAATGAGCAGTTCTTC. It encodes CSARPTWNEQFF.

This clonotype was observed at least ten times. The V gene is TRBV9, the J gene TRBJ2-1; D gene unclear. In germline, CDR1 is SGDLS, CDR2 YYNGEE. V was cut by 0 bases and J by 10 bases, with 20 bases left in between. The CDR3 has 16 amino acids. For the CDR3, the DNA is TGTGCCAGCAGCGTAGCTCGCGGCCAGGCGGTAGACGAGCAGTTCTTC. Translation: CASSVARGQAVDEQFF.

A few counts support this clonotype. This sequence joins TRBV5-1 and TRBJ2-3; D not certain. V was cut by 4 bases and J by 4 bases, with 10 bases left in between. This CDR3 is 13 amino acids long. Per germline, CDR1 SGHRS and CDR2 YFSETQ. CDR3 sequence reads: CASSTESADTQYF. CDR3 nucleotides: TGCGCCAGCAGCACAGAGAGCGCAGATACGCAGTATTTT.

The sample holds many counts of this clonotype. V gene TRBV2 combines with J gene TRBJ1-2, with D unresolved. The germline V gene has CDR1 SNHLY and CDR2 FYNNEI. The CDR3 consists of 14 residues. V lost 11 bases to trimming and J lost 4 bases, with 20 bases between them. The CDR3 is CAGSPHEGTYGYTF. The CDR3 DNA reads TGTGCCGGCTCACCCCATGAGGGCACCTATGGCTACACCTTC.

This clonotype was picked up many times. This chain links TRBV6-1 with TRBJ2-3, with TRBD2 identical over 11 bases. Germline CDR1 MNHNS, CDR2 SASEGT. V shed 5 bases, J shed 2 bases, and the junction held 21 bases outside the gene matches. This CDR3 comprises 21 residues. DNA for the CDR3: TGTGCCAGCAGTCCAACCCGGACTAGCGGGTATACCCCCGCTAACACAGATACGCAGTATTTT. It specifies CASSPTRTSGYTPANTDTQYF.

The chain has TRBV12-3 or TRBV12-4 and TRBJ2-2; D may be TRBD2 (6 bases). The CDR3 covers 14 residues. Trimming took off 5 bases at V and 6 bases at J, with 13 bases between the two ends. The CDR3 sequence: CASSPPGGAGELFF. DNA of the CDR3: TGTGCCAGCAGTCCCCCCGGGGGTGCCGGGGAGCTGTTTTTT.

This rearrangement joins TRBV28 to TRBJ1-2, with 7 bases lining up with TRBD1. The germline V gene has CDR1 MDHEN and CDR2 SYDVKM. The CDR3 is 14 residues long. The V gene end was trimmed by 3 bases and the J gene end by 4 bases; junction bases not matched to a gene: 5. CDR3 DNA: TGTGCCAGCAGTTTCCCCGGGACAGCCTATGGCTACACCTTC. It encodes CASSFPGTAYGYTF.

This clonotype occurred many times. The V call is TRBV20-1, the J call TRBJ1-5, with a weak D call TRBD1 (5 bases). Germline CDR1 is DFQATT and CDR2 is SNEGSKA (reference sequence). This CDR3 spans 15 amino acids. V was shortened by 6 bases and J by 3 bases, with 18 bases between the two germline ends. The CDR3: CSADKPGSYNQPQHF. The CDR3 region has the DNA TGCAGTGCGGATAAACCAGGGAGCTACAATCAGCCCCAGCATTTT.

This clonotype appeared many times. The chain carries TRBV7-9 and TRBJ2-7, with 11 bases fitting TRBD1. This CDR3 contains 17 residues. Trimming removed 2 bases from V and 4 bases from J; junction bases left unmatched: 10. Germline CDR1 reads SEHNR; CDR2 reads FQNEAQ (reference sequence). The CDR3 DNA reads as TGTGCCAGCAGCTTACATCCCCGGGACAGGGGGACTTACGAGCAGTACTTC. This encodes CASSLHPRDRGTYEQYF.

The V gene is TRBV29-1, the J gene TRBJ2-7, with D possibly being TRBD1 (6 bases). Germline lookup yields CDR1 SQVTM and CDR2 ANQGSEA. Trimming removed 7 bases at V and 6 bases at J, with 22 bases between. CDR3 length: 14 amino acids. CDR3 loop: CSAARGQGPSEQYF. CDR3 bases: TGCAGCGCGGCCCGGGGCCAGGGGCCGAGCGAGCAGTACTTC.

The V call is TRBV28, the J call TRBJ2-1, with 15 bases aligning to TRBD2. With 4 bases clipped from V and 12 bases from J, the junction kept 10 bases outside the gene matches. In germline, CDR1 is MDHEN, CDR2 SYDVKM. The length of the CDR3 is 16 residues. Here the CDR3 DNA reads TGTGCCAGCAGTTCTCCGGGACTAGCGGGAGGCACGATGCAGTTCTTC. It yields the protein CASSSPGLAGGTMQFF.

Ten or more counts support this clonotype. The chain joins TRBV18 to TRBJ2-3, with D uncertain. The CDR3 is 14 residues long. The germline CDR1 and CDR2 sequences are KGHSH and LQKENI. The V gene lost 3 bases and the J gene lost 4 bases, with 11 bases spanning the gap. CDR3 amino acids: CASSPTAGPDTQYF. CDR3 bases: TGTGCCAGCTCACCCACGGCAGGCCCAGATACGCAGTATTTT.

This clonotype was seen many times. The CDR3 DNA is TGTGCCAGTAGTATCACCTATAGTCTTGGCCCCGGGGAGCTGTTTTTT. Its translation is CASSITYSLGPGELFF. The chain joins TRBV19 to TRBJ2-2; D is uncertain. This CDR3 region has 16 residues. Germline V gene lookup returns CDR1 LNHDA and CDR2 SQIVND (reference sequence). The V and J ends lost 3 bases and 6 bases respectively, with 17 bases between them. Full variable domain (missing parts from reference TRBV19 and TRBJ2-2): DGGITQSPKYLFRKEGQNVTLSCEQNLNHDAMYWYRQDPGQGLRLIYYSQIVNDFQKGDIAEGYSVSREKKESFPLTVTSAQKNPTAFYLCASSITYSLGPGELFFGEGSRLTVL.

This clonotype was detected many times. CDR3 coding DNA: TGTGCCAGCAGCCAAGAGGCGGGACTGTACAATGAGCAGTTCTTC. It yields the protein CASSQEAGLYNEQFF. The chain recombines TRBV14 with TRBJ2-1; D might be TRBD2 (6 bases). Per germline, CDR1 SGHDN and CDR2 FVKESK. The CDR3 totals 15 residues. With 0 bases removed from V and 4 bases from J, the gap between germline ends came to 10 bases.

This clonotype has just a few counts. The CDR3 DNA reads as TGTGCCACCAGCCGACAGGGGGGCTATGGCTACACCTTC. Amino acids: CATSRQGGYGYTF. The V call is TRBV15, the J call TRBJ1-2, with 9 bases aligning to TRBD1. This CDR3 spans 13 amino acids. The germline V gene encodes CDR1 LNHNV and CDR2 YYDKDF (reference sequence). With V trimmed by 5 bases and J by 4 bases, 2 bases remained unmatched.

This clonotype was counted many times. V usage is TRBV20-1 and J usage is TRBJ2-3, with a weak D call TRBD2 (5 bases). The CDR3 length is 15 residues. V lost 1 base, J lost 0 bases, and 11 bases lay in between. Germline-derived CDR1 and CDR2 are DFQATT and SNEGSKA (reference sequence). CDR3 residues: CSARVYAGSTDTQYF. Written as DNA, the CDR3 is TGCAGTGCTAGAGTCTATGCGGGTAGCACAGATACGCAGTATTTT.

This clonotype was seen only a few times. The V call is TRBV18, the J call TRBJ2-7, with D hard to call. V was cut by 3 bases and J by 0 bases, with 9 bases left in between. Per germline, CDR1 KGHSH and CDR2 LQKENI. The CDR3 extends over 14 amino acids. The CDR3 spells CASSPPNLSYEQYF. The CDR3 nucleotides are TGTGCCAGCTCACCGCCAAACCTCTCCTACGAGCAGTACTTC.

This clonotype showed up many times. The rearrangement links TRBV10-3 to TRBJ2-1, with 8 nucleotides matching TRBD1. The germline V gene encodes CDR1 ENHRY and CDR2 SYGVKD. The CDR3 is made up of 13 amino acids. The J segment lost 8 bases and the V segment lost 7 bases, leaving 7 bases of the junction unmatched. This CDR3 reads CAITPDRADEQFF. The CDR3 DNA is TGTGCCATCACCCCGGACAGGGCTGATGAGCAGTTCTTC.

This clonotype was counted at least ten times. The chain joins TRBV12-3 or TRBV12-4 to TRBJ2-3, with TRBD1 as a possible D gene (5 bases). Trimming cost V 6 bases and J 4 bases, with 14 bases left between them. This CDR3 has 14 amino acids. CDR3 bases: TGTGCCAGCAGCATGCAGGGTCCCCCAGATACGCAGTATTTT. It codes for CASSMQGPPDTQYF.

This clonotype was picked up a small number of times. V is TRBV13 and J is TRBJ1-2; 7 bases line up with TRBD1. Unmatched junction bases numbered 14, after V lost 5 bases and J lost 8 bases. The CDR3 runs 15 residues. CDR1 and CDR2 from the germline V gene are PRHDT and FYEKMQ (reference sequence). CDR3 residues: CASSPPTGQDSGYTF. The CDR3 DNA follows: TGTGCCAGCAGCCCCCCTACAGGACAGGATTCGGGCTACACCTTC.

This clonotype was recorded at least ten times. The chain employs TRBV20-1 and TRBJ2-7; TRBD2 matches 7 bases. There are 14 residues in the CDR3. Losses at the gene ends were 1 base for V and 0 bases for J; bases not matched to a gene: 3. The germline gives CDR1 DFQATT, CDR2 SNEGSKA (reference sequence). CDR3 amino acids: CSARGWTSSYEQYF. Here the CDR3 DNA reads TGCAGTGCTAGAGGCTGGACTAGCTCCTACGAGCAGTACTTC.